What follows are 8 T cell receptor beta chains derived from one specimen sequenced in a study of OX40 agonist ivuxolimab in advanced cancers. Profiled with immunoSEQ multiplex PCR; TCRdb holds only in-frame clones, not every one. The data hold 60,000 to 75,000 clones, with 91% observed a single time. The specimen was CD4+ or CD8+ T cells sorted from blood, collected in a trial of the OX40 agonist ivuxolimab. These TCRs come from an adult with an advanced solid tumor such as melanoma, head and neck, liver or kidney cancer.

The CDR3: CASSFPGAANYGYTF. The DNA of the CDR3 is TGCGCCAGCAGCTTCCCCGGGGCCGCTAACTATGGCTACACCTTC. The chain carries TRBV4-1 and TRBJ1-2, with a possible D match to TRBD1 (5 bases). CDR1 is MGHRA and CDR2 is YSYEKL in the germline V gene. This CDR3 is built from 15 residues. V was trimmed by 5 bases and J by 0 bases, leaving 13 bases between them.

The rearrangement links TRBV7-9 to TRBJ2-1, with D perhaps TRBD2 (6 bases). Germline CDR1 SEHNR, CDR2 FQNEAQ (reference sequence). The CDR3 length is 14 residues. Trimming shortened V by 5 bases and J by 7 bases, and 15 bases separated the two germline ends. CDR3 nucleotides: TGTGCCAGCAGCCTGCGGGAAAGGGGAAATGAGCAGTTCTTC. This encodes CASSLRERGNEQFF.

The chain carries TRBV5-1 and TRBJ2-7; 9 bases map to TRBD2. Germline V gives CDR1 SGHRS, CDR2 YFSETQ. The CDR3 loop spans 16 amino acids. The trim removed 4 bases at V and 2 bases at J, leaving 10 bases unmatched. The CDR3 DNA follows: TGCGCCAGCAGCGTTCCCCCTAGCGGGGATCCCTACGAGCAGTACTTC. The encoded protein is CASSVPPSGDPYEQYF.

The chain links TRBV4-1 to TRBJ2-3; D is uncertain. The germline V gene has CDR1 MGHRA and CDR2 YSYEKL. The V end lost 1 base, the J end lost 0 bases, and 11 bases lay between the germline ends. The CDR3 covers 16 residues. This chain's CDR3 is CASSQAAGPSTDTQYF. CDR3 nucleotides: TGCGCCAGCAGCCAAGCGGCAGGCCCTAGCACAGATACGCAGTATTTT.

There are a few counts of this clone. This chain's CDR3 is CASSQAGGITEAFF. CDR3 nucleotide sequence: TGCGCCAGCAGCCAAGCTGGGGGAATCACTGAAGCTTTCTTT. The chain couples TRBV4-1 to TRBJ1-1; D might be TRBD1 (5 bases). The germline V gene has CDR1 MGHRA and CDR2 YSYEKL. This CDR3 comprises 14 residues. Between the trimmed V and J ends, which lost 1 base and 4 bases, there was a span of 10 bases.

This chain links TRBV4-1 with TRBJ1-2; 7 nucleotides align to TRBD1. This CDR3 is built from 15 residues. Losses at the gene ends were 4 bases for V and 0 bases for J; bases not matched to a gene: 5. CDR1 is MGHRA, CDR2 YSYEKL, per germline. The CDR3 nucleotides are TGCGCCAGCAGCCCCAACAGGGGCCCTAACTATGGCTACACCTTC. Protein sequence: CASSPNRGPNYGYTF.

This clone was picked up one time. The chain employs TRBV6-6 and TRBJ1-1; D gene ambiguous. Germline V gene lookup returns CDR1 MNHNY and CDR2 SVGAGI (reference sequence). There are 15 residues in the CDR3. The V end was cut by 0 bases, the J end by 6 bases, with 14 bases between. The CDR3: CASSYSPGGEAEAFF. In DNA, the CDR3 is TGTGCCAGCAGTTACTCGCCAGGTGGAGAAGCTGAAGCTTTCTTT.

This sequence joins TRBV19 and TRBJ2-1; a possible D gene is TRBD2 (6 bases). Germline V gene data show CDR1 as LNHDA and CDR2 as SQIVND (reference sequence). The V and J ends lost 3 bases and 5 bases respectively, with 20 bases between them. The CDR3 covers 17 residues. The CDR3 reads CASSMEGVGSWDNEQFF. CDR3 DNA: TGTGCCAGTAGTATGGAGGGAGTTGGGTCATGGGACAATGAGCAGTTCTTC.